These T cell receptor beta chains were read from a single sample in a study of OX40 agonist ivuxolimab in advanced cancers. Data came from immunoSEQ multiplex PCR; TCRdb stores just in-frame clones and leaves some out. In the table there are about 65,000 clones, around 80% of which are singletons. The sequencing here drew on CD4+ or CD8+ T cells sorted from blood, taken in a trial of the OX40 agonist ivuxolimab. These receptors were collected from an adult with an advanced solid tumor such as melanoma, head and neck, liver or kidney cancer. CDR3s leave out the opening cysteine and the closing phenylalanine or tryptophan.

v_gene	j_gene	CDR3aa
TRBV9	TRBJ2-7	ASSVAGSGSVYEQY
TRBV27	TRBJ2-7	ASRRQDSSYEQY
TRBV5-6	TRBJ2-5	ASSLVRASGSSGETQY
TRBV5-4	TRBJ1-1	ASQGEDTEAF
TRBV2	TRBJ2-5	ASSEGRVQETQY
TRBV5-5	TRBJ1-2	ASSRDRLEYGYT
TRBV13	TRBJ1-2	ASSSGTGSNVYGYT
TRBV7-3	TRBJ1-1	ASSFDRTTEAF
TRBV29-1	TRBJ1-4	SVERDRGEKLF
TRBV2	TRBJ1-2	ASMRQTYGYT
TRBV5-4	TRBJ1-6	ASSLEKVSRGNSPLH
TRBV7-9	TRBJ2-5	ASSLAPGLAGPQETQY
TRBV30	TRBJ2-5	AWTVQETQY
TRBV7-3	TRBJ2-3	ASSLLGGTDTQY
TRBV30	TRBJ1-2	AWSVWGGRGYGYT
TRBV9	TRBJ1-1	ASSLGSNTEAF
TRBV6-6	TRBJ1-5	ASSQMGYSNQPQH
TRBV11-2	TRBJ1-1	ASSHWGTEAF
TRBV18	TRBJ2-2	ASSPASTGELF
TRBV5-1	TRBJ2-5	ASSSGTLYQETQY
TRBV25-1	TRBJ1-2	ASSPAGQGANGYT
TRBV5-1	TRBJ2-5	ASSLDETQY
TRBV5-8	TRBJ2-7	ASSLDGTGSYEQY
TRBV5-1	TRBJ2-1	ASRDGLAGVREQF
TRBV30	TRBJ2-5	AWTLISYGTQY
TRBV5-6	TRBJ1-1	ASSLGLQNTEAF
TRBV7-2	TRBJ1-2	ASSATVNYGYT
TRBV7-3	TRBJ1-1	ASSLAVVMNTEAF
TRBV7-2	TRBJ1-2	ASSLDGTANYGYT
TRBV11-3	TRBJ2-1	ASSDTSGSGEQF
TRBV27	TRBJ2-4	ASSLVASGSNIQY
TRBV5-4	TRBJ2-7	ASSSGTSGTEQY
TRBV11-1	TRBJ2-3	ASSLVGTGIPDTQY
TRBV7-2	TRBJ1-2	ASSPLMNYGYT
TRBV7-2	TRBJ2-7	ASSLAGGGYEQY
TRBV2	TRBJ1-1	ASRSDRLNTEAF
TRBV4-2	TRBJ1-2	ASSQAPTRDRFDGYT
TRBV27	TRBJ1-1	ASSLLGGSAF
TRBV13	TRBJ1-2	ASSHRKGYGYT
TRBV27	TRBJ2-5	ASSLRSGVWETQY